The sequence of this TCR beta chain was determined in a study of blood T cell repertoires in COVID-19 (dated by TCRdb to the early 2020s). A note on the overall study: Samples from collaborators originated in the United States, Italy and Spain and spanned both the acute and convalescent phases of COVID-19. The repertoires were made available in a free public database intended to serve as a resource for research on the immune response to SARS-CoV-2. HLA class I and class II types, where available, came from metadata supplied by the sample provider rather than from assay-based typing. A de-identified subject ID, COVID-19 status, age in years and sex were almost always included in the sample metadata. The samples were drawn from the first 160 participants of the ongoing ImmuneRACE study and from 1,254 subjects provided by 6 global collaborators. Subjects who had been exposed to COVID-19, were actively infected with it, or had recovered from it provided the deeply sampled blood TCRbeta repertoires that made up the dataset. The prospective study material was composed of cDNA or gDNA derived from T cells, B-cell-depleted T cells, or PBMCs.

Overall results and qualifications from the work: The amount of clinical and demographic metadata varied by source and participant and was provided uncurated.

The immunoSEQ Assay, a bias-controlled multiplex PCR, was used to amplify TCRbeta CDR3 regions from genomic DNA. From the authors' description of their analysis: Nucleated cell counts per sample were estimated from amplification of reference gene primers within the assay. To quantify the absolute abundance of each unique TCRbeta CDR3 rearrangement, sequence reads were collapsed and filtered. For each sample, productive Simpson clonality was calculated by taking the square root of Simpson's diversity index across productive rearrangements. TCRdb obtained this table from immuneACCESS and retained in-frame rearrangements with V and J assigned. These tables miss some clones; where compared with another copy, unresolved V genes account for less than half of the shortfall, and the remainder is unexplained. For V, J and clone size, that table is used; D and trimming come from the DNA. Within this sample are approximately 210,000 clones, with around 82% of them counted one time only. Clones ranked in the top ten supply approximately 2.9% of the sample.

Trimming accounts for 2 bases at V and 6 bases at J, while the number of junction bases matched to no gene is 18. Including cysteine and phenylalanine, the CDR3 has 19 amino acids. Only the CDR3 portion is preserved as DNA: 57 bases, with reading frame beginning at the first base. CDR1 and CDR2, looked up from the germline V gene, are MNHEY and SVGEGT. Collaborating institutions collected whole blood in K2EDTA tubes following their own protocols. For TCRbeta analysis, collaborators shipped samples as frozen whole blood, isolated PBMCs, or DNA extracted from either of those sample types. For this clone: Its antigen remains undetermined. Base qualities are not recorded, but no much larger clone differs from it by a single base.

Sequencing was done on a sample of peripheral blood. This receptor was taken from a man aged 50-60 years with active or convalescent COVID-19. The chain joins TRBV6-2 or TRBV6-3 to TRBJ2-7, and 11 bases in between align with TRBD2. The nucleotide sequence is given as TGTGCCAGCAGTTACCCAACCCCCCACACTAGCGGGGGACTCGCCGAGCAGTACTTC. It encodes CASSYPTPHTSGGLAEQYF.